These 10 T cell receptor beta chains were sequenced from one sample in a study of cytomegalovirus exposure and HLA in healthy donors. Clones were sequenced by immunoSEQ multiplex PCR, and TCRdb holds only the in-frame ones, with some missing. The repertoire consists of approximately 110,000 clones, with 94% occurring once and the leading ten covering around 1.2%. The sequencing input was PBMCs. These receptor sequences come from a woman aged 18-29 years in good health and CMV-seronegative.

This clone came up once. The genes are TRBV2 and TRBJ1-1; 7 positions match TRBD1. This CDR3 contains 14 residues. The J segment lost 2 bases and the V segment lost 6 bases, leaving 6 bases of the junction unmatched. Per germline, CDR1 SNHLY and CDR2 FYNNEI. The CDR3 sequence: CASSSYRGNTEAFF. Here the CDR3 DNA reads TGTGCCAGCAGCAGCTACAGGGGAAACACTGAAGCTTTCTTT.

J is TRBJ1-5 and V is TRBV28; D unresolved. This CDR3 region has 12 residues. Germline lookup yields CDR1 MDHEN and CDR2 SYDVKM. V dropped 7 bases and J dropped 6 bases, with 10 bases sitting between them. In DNA, the CDR3 is TGTGCCAGCAAGGAGGCCGGTCAGCCCCAGCATTTT. Translation gives CASKEAGQPQHF.

The rearrangement links TRBV13 to TRBJ2-3; 11 bases are a match to TRBD2. Germline lookup yields CDR1 PRHDT and CDR2 FYEKMQ (reference sequence). The length of the CDR3 is 17 residues. The trim removed 0 bases at V and 6 bases at J, leaving 8 bases unmatched. The CDR3 sequence is CASSLGLGTSGRDTQYF. CDR3 DNA: TGTGCCAGCAGCTTAGGTTTGGGGACTAGCGGCCGGGATACGCAGTATTTT.

The rearrangement uses TRBV7-2 and TRBJ2-7; D gene unclear. The V end was cut by 5 bases, the J end by 2 bases, with 10 bases between. CDR3 size: 13 residues. Germline CDR1 and CDR2: SGHTA and FQGNSA. Here the CDR3 reads CASSRGPTYEQYF. The DNA for the CDR3 is TGTGCCAGCAGCCGAGGCCCGACCTACGAGCAGTACTTC.

CDR3 residues: CASSLGSYSNQPQHF. DNA for the CDR3: TGTGCCAGCAGCTTAGGCAGTTATAGCAATCAGCCCCAGCATTTT. V gene TRBV7-2 combines with J gene TRBJ1-5; D ambiguous. V gave up 1 base and J gave up 0 bases, with 7 bases separating them. Germline V CDR1 and CDR2: SGHTA, FQGNSA. This CDR3 is 15 amino acids long.

V and J are TRBV6-1 and TRBJ2-7; 7 bases align to TRBD2. The CDR3 length is 15 residues. J lost 0 bases, V lost 6 bases, and 8 bases had no gene match. Germline lookup yields CDR1 MNHNS and CDR2 SASEGT. The chain's CDR3 is CASSDSGRTSYEQYF. The DNA of the CDR3 is TGTGCCAGCAGCGATAGCGGGCGAACCTCCTACGAGCAGTACTTC.

This clone has a single count. The CDR3 region has the DNA TGTGCCAGCAGCTTAGGAGGAGGCAATCAGCCCCAGCATTTT. Its protein is CASSLGGGNQPQHF. The chain carries TRBV5-4 and TRBJ1-5; no reliable D call. Germline assignment: CDR1 SGHNT and CDR2 YYREEE (reference sequence). The germline V and J ends were trimmed by 2 bases and 2 bases, with 8 bases remaining between them. This CDR3 contains 14 residues.

The rearrangement links TRBV23-1 to TRBJ1-1; D not certain. TRBV23-1 is assigned to the ORF class and has an uncertain function. Trimming cost V 3 bases and J 7 bases, with 18 bases left between them. The CDR3 sequence is 15 residues long. This chain's CDR3 is CASSQEVPREDEAFF. The CDR3 DNA sequence: TGCGCCAGCAGTCAGGAAGTCCCACGAGAGGATGAAGCTTTCTTT.

The rearrangement joins TRBV5-4 to TRBJ2-2, with D possibly TRBD2 on 5 matching bases. V was cut by 4 bases and J by 3 bases, with 10 bases left in between. Germline V gives CDR1 SGHNT, CDR2 YYREEE (reference sequence). This CDR3 region has 14 residues. CDR3 sequence (DNA): TGTGCCAGCAGCCCCGGAGGAGACACCGGGGAGCTGTTTTTT. It specifies CASSPGGDTGELFF.

The J gene is TRBJ2-7, the V gene TRBV27; 10 nucleotides align to TRBD1. CDR1 is MNHEY, CDR2 SMNVEV, per germline (reference sequence). The CDR3 spans 15 residues. The V gene end was trimmed by 5 bases and the J gene end by 7 bases; junction bases not matched to a gene: 11. The CDR3 DNA sequence: TGTGCCAGCAGTGGGACCGGGACAGGGGAGGAAGAGCAGTACTTC. It encodes CASSGTGTGEEEQYF.